The 15 T cell receptor beta chains in this list originate from one sample, sequenced in a study of blood T cell repertoires in COVID-19. Some clones are missing from TCRdb's copy, which holds only in-frame ones; the method was immunoSEQ multiplex PCR. The repertoire includes roughly 310,000 clones, about nine tenths of them detected once, and approximately 2.9% sits in the top ten. Sequencing input: peripheral blood. The receptor source for this set is a woman aged 25 to 39 with COVID-19, enrolled during active disease.

This chain joins TRBV7-9 and TRBJ1-1; D possibly corresponds to TRBD1 (6 bases). Germline V CDR1 and CDR2: SEHNR, FQNEAQ (reference sequence). V was clipped by 3 bases and J by 3 bases, with 14 bases between them. This CDR3 has 15 amino acids. CDR3 DNA: TGTGCCAGCAGCTTTTACAGGGTCTACGACACTGAAGCTTTCTTT. Protein sequence: CASSFYRVYDTEAFF.

The chain couples TRBV11-2 to TRBJ1-2; D ambiguous. The CDR3 is 15 amino acids. Looked up from germline, CDR1 is SGHAT and CDR2 is FQNNGV. V gave up 3 bases and J gave up 4 bases, with 15 bases separating them. CDR3 bases: TGTGCCAGCAGCTTTCCCGGACTCCCCCCCTATGGCTACACCTTC. It codes for CASSFPGLPPYGYTF. Full variable domain (rest looked up from reference TRBV11-2 and TRBJ1-2): EAGVAQSPRYKIIEKRQSVAFWCNPISGHATLYWYQQILGQGPKLLIQFQNNGVVDDSQLPKDRFSAERLKGVDSTLKIQPAKLEDSAVYLCASSFPGLPPYGYTFGSGTRLTVV.

The chain employs TRBV30 and TRBJ1-5; 8 bases map to TRBD1. CDR3 length: 16 residues. Germline values: CDR1 GTSNPN, CDR2 SVGIG (reference sequence). The V segment lost 0 bases and the J segment 0 bases; nucleotides outside the gene matches: 4. DNA of the CDR3: TGTGCCTGGAGTGTACAGGGGGGTCTTAGCAATCAGCCCCAGCATTTT. It translates to CAWSVQGGLSNQPQHF.

The genes are TRBV11-2 and TRBJ1-6; no reliable D call. The V end was cut by 6 bases, the J end by 10 bases, with 13 bases between. The CDR3 is 13 residues long. The V gene's germline CDR1 is SGHAT and CDR2 FQNNGV. CDR3 sequence: CASRIQSSSPLHF. In DNA form, the CDR3 reads TGTGCCAGCAGGATCCAAAGCTCCTCACCCCTCCACTTT.

This chain connects TRBV4-1 to TRBJ1-4; D possibly corresponds to TRBD1 (5 bases). V was shortened by 4 bases and J by 0 bases, with 18 bases between the two germline ends. There are 18 residues in the CDR3. The V gene's germline CDR1 is MGHRA and CDR2 YSYEKL. Here the CDR3 reads CASSPDRQAGATNEKLFF. DNA of the CDR3: TGCGCCAGCAGCCCCGATCGGCAGGCGGGGGCAACTAATGAAAAACTGTTTTTT.

This sequence joins TRBV4-1 and TRBJ2-2, with unresolved D. This CDR3 region has 14 residues. Trimming removed 0 bases from V and 7 bases from J, with 9 bases in between. CDR1 and CDR2 from the germline V gene are MGHRA and YSYEKL. The CDR3 protein is CASSQDPEIGELFF. CDR3 bases: TGCGCCAGCAGCCAAGATCCGGAGATCGGGGAGCTGTTTTTT.

The CDR3 loop is CASSQGSNSGNQPQHF. Here the CDR3 DNA reads TGTGCCAGCAGCCAAGGGTCAAACAGTGGCAATCAGCCCCAGCATTTT. The chain recombines TRBV4-2 with TRBJ1-5, with D uncertain. Germline loops: CDR1 LGHNA, CDR2 YNFKEQ. The CDR3 runs to 16 residues. V was trimmed by 1 base and J by 2 bases, leaving 12 bases between them.

A single count supports this clone. V is TRBV10-3 and J is TRBJ1-1; tentative D call: TRBD1 (6 bases). Per germline, CDR1 ENHRY and CDR2 SYGVKD. There are 13 residues in the CDR3. The germline V and J ends were trimmed by 5 bases and 2 bases, with 9 bases remaining between them. This CDR3 reads CAISKTGNTEAFF. CDR3 coding DNA: TGTGCCATCAGTAAGACAGGAAACACTGAAGCTTTCTTT.

This clone was observed a single time. The chain recombines TRBV5-8 with TRBJ1-1, with D perhaps matching TRBD1 (6 bases). V was pared by 4 bases and J by 8 bases, with 12 bases between. The germline CDR1 and CDR2 sequences are SGHTS and YDEGEE. CDR3 length: 12 amino acids. CDR3 sequence (DNA): TGTGCCAGCAGCCCCGACAGGAACGAAGCTTTCTTT. Residues: CASSPDRNEAFF.

The chain couples TRBV7-9 to TRBJ2-7; tentatively, D is TRBD2 (6 bases). V gave up 3 bases and J gave up 7 bases, with 13 bases separating them. Germline CDR1 SEHNR, CDR2 FQNEAQ (reference sequence). The CDR3 loop spans 13 amino acids. The CDR3 is CASSFSTRREQYF. CDR3 coding DNA: TGTGCCAGCAGCTTTTCGACTAGGAGAGAGCAGTACTTC. Full variable domain (missing parts from reference TRBV7-9 and TRBJ2-7): DTGVSQNPRHKITKRGQNVTFRCDPISEHNRLYWYRQTLGQGPEFLTYFQNEAQLEKSRLLSDRFSAERPKGSFSTLEIQRTEQGDSAMYLCASSFSTRREQYFGPGTRLTVT.

This chain uses TRBV5-4 with TRBJ2-7; TRBD1 matches 9 bases. The CDR3 spans 14 residues. Germline V gene data show CDR1 as SGHNT and CDR2 as YYREEE (reference sequence). V trimming: 0 bases; J trimming: 5 bases; junction bases outside the gene matches: 3. CDR3 sequence (DNA): TGTGCCAGCAGCTTGGAGGGACAGGGCCACGAGCAGTACTTC. This codes for CASSLEGQGHEQYF.

This sequence joins TRBV6-2 or TRBV6-3 and TRBJ1-1, with TRBD1 matching over 11 bases. J was trimmed by 5 bases and V by 4 bases; bases with no gene match: 3. CDR3 size: 14 residues. In germline, CDR1 is MNHEY, CDR2 SVGEGT. The CDR3, as DNA: TGTGCCAGCAGTTTGGGACAGGGGGGTACTGAAGCTTTCTTT. Residues: CASSLGQGGTEAFF.

V and J are TRBV30 and TRBJ1-2; maybe TRBD1 (6 bases). The germline V gene has CDR1 GTSNPN and CDR2 SVGIG (reference sequence). The CDR3 sequence is 15 residues long. The V and J ends lost 5 bases and 2 bases respectively, with 18 bases between them. CDR3 residues: CAWAAGGRTNYGYTF. CDR3 coding DNA: TGTGCCTGGGCGGCTGGGGGCCGTACGAACTATGGCTACACCTTC.

The chain couples TRBV30 to TRBJ1-2, with D possibly TRBD1 on 6 matching bases. The germline gives CDR1 GTSNPN, CDR2 SVGIG (reference sequence). The V gene lost 0 bases and the J gene lost 8 bases, with 10 bases spanning the gap. The CDR3 sequence is 12 residues long. The CDR3 nucleotides are TGTGCCTGGAGTGTATCCACAGGGGGCTACACCTTC. Its translation is CAWSVSTGGYTF. The full variable domain, with the rest looked up from reference TRBV30 and TRBJ1-2, is SQTIHQWPATLVQPVGSPLSLECTVEGTSNPNLYWYRQAAGRGLQLLFYSVGIGQISSEVPQNLSASRPQDRQFILSSKKLLLSDSGFYLCAWSVSTGGYTFGSGTRLTVV.

V usage is TRBV5-4 and J usage is TRBJ2-5; D is ambiguous. Germline lookup yields CDR1 SGHNT and CDR2 YYREEE (reference sequence). This CDR3 region has 13 residues. Trimming took off 0 bases at V and 5 bases at J, with 8 bases between the two ends. The CDR3 protein is CASSLDYSETQYF. DNA for the CDR3: TGTGCCAGCAGCTTGGACTACTCGGAGACCCAGTACTTC.